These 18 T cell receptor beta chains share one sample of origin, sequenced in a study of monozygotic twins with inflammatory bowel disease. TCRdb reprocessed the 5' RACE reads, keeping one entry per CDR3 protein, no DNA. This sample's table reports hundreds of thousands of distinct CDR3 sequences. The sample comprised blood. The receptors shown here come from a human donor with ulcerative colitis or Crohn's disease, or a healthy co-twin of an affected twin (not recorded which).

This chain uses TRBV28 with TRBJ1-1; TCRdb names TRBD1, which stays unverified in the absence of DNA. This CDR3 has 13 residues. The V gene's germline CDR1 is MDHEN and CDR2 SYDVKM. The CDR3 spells CASAPTGMAEAFF.

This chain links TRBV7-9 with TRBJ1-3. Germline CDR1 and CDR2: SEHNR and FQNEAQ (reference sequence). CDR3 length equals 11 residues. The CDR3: CASSWGNTIYF.

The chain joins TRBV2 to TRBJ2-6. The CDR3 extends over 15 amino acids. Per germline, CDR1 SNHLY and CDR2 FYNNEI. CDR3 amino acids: CASSDQRAGANVLTF.

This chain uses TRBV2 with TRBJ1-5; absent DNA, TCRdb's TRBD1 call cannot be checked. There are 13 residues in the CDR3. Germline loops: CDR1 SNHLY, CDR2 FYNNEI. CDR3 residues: CASSEGGYQPQHF.

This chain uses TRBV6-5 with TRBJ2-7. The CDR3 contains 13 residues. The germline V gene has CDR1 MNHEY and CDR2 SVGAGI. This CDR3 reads CASSYSFDYEQYF.

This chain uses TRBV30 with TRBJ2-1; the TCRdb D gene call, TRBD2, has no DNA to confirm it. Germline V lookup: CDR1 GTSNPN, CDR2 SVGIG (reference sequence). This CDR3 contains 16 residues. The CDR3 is CAWSVSGLAERNEQFF.

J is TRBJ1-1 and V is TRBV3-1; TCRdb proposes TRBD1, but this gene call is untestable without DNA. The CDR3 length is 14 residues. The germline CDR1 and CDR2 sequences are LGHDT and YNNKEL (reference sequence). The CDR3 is CASSPRGQNPEAFF.

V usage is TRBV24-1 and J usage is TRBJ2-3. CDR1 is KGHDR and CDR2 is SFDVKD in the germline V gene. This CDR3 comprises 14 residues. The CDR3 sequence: CATSDPASVDTQYF.

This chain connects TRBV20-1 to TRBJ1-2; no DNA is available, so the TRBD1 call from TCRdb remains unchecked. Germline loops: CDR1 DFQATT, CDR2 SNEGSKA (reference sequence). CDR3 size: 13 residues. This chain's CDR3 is CSATMGGNYGYTF.

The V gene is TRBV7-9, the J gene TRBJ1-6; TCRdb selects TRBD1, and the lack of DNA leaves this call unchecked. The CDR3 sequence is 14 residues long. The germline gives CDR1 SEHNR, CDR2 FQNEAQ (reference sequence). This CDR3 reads CASRTGTPASPLHF.

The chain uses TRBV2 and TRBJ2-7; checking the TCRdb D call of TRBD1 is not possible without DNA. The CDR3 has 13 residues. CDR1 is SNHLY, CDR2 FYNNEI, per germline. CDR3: CATAGTGSYEQYF.

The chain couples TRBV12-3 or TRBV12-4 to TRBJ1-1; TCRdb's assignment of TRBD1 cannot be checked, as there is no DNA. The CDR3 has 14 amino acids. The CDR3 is CASRSGHLNTEAFF.

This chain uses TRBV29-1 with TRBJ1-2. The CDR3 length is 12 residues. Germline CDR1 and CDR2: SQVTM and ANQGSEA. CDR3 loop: CSATRSNYGYTF. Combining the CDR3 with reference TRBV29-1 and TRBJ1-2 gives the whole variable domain SAVISQKPSRDICQRGTSLTIQCQVDSQVTMMFWYRQQPGQSLTLIATANQGSEATYESGFVIDKFPISRPNLTFSTLTVSNMSPEDSSIYLCSATRSNYGYTFGSGTRLTVV.

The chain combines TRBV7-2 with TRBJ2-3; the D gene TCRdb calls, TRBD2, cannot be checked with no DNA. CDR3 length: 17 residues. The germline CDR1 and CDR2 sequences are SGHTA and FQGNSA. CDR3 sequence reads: CASSLAPRSGRAGTQYF.

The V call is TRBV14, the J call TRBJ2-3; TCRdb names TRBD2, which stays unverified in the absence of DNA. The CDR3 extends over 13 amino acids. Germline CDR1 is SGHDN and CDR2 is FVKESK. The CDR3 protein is CASSQSLAGVEYF.

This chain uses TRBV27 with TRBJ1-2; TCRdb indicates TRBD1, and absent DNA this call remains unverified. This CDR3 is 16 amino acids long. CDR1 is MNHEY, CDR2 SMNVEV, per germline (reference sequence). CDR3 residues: CASSPFGAVANYGYTF.

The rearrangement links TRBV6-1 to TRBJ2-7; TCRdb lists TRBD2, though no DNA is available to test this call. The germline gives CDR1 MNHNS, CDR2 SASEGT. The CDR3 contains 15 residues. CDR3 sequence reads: CASSPSFGRSYEQYF.

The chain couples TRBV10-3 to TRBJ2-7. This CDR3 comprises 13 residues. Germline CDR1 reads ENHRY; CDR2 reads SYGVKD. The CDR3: CAISVLVSYEQYF.